Below are 7 T cell receptor beta chains sequenced from a single sample in a study of T cells after yellow fever vaccination. TCRdb recomputed calls from the 5' RACE reads with MiXCR, one row per CDR3 protein. The table records 95,000 to 150,000 distinct CDR3 sequences, under 9% of them present only once. Specimen: CD8+ T cells sorted from PBMCs, collected on the day of the yellow fever booster vaccination. The receptors shown here come from a man aged 18 to 29 who received the YFV17D yellow fever vaccine.

This clonotype appeared a few times. V usage is TRBV6-6 and J usage is TRBJ2-1; 12 nucleotides line up with TRBD1. Trimming at V came to 10 bases and at J to 7 bases, leaving 11 bases not matched to a gene. The CDR3 runs to 15 residues. Germline V CDR1 and CDR2: MNHNY, SVGAGI (reference sequence). The CDR3 DNA follows: TGTGCCATCTCAAGGGGGACAGGGGGCGGGAATGAGCAGTTCTTC. Translation: CAISRGTGGGNEQFF.

In its sample, this clonotype was seen a few times. This chain uses TRBV29-1 with TRBJ2-5, with 8 bases fitting TRBD1. CDR1 and CDR2 (germline): SQVTM, ANQGSEA. This CDR3 is built from 16 residues. J gave up 1 base and V 3 bases, and 10 bases lay outside the gene matches. This CDR3 reads CSVEMTGTGRQETQYF. The DNA of the CDR3 is TGCAGCGTTGAGATGACCGGGACAGGCCGCCAAGAGACCCAGTACTTC.

This clonotype was seen only once. This sequence joins TRBV28 and TRBJ2-7; TRBD1 might be the D (6 bases). Germline loops: CDR1 MDHEN, CDR2 SYDVKM. The CDR3 is made up of 14 amino acids. V was cut by 6 bases and J by 2 bases, with 14 bases left in between. The CDR3 is CASRSADSTYEQYV. The CDR3 DNA follows: TGTGCCAGCAGGAGCGCGGACAGTACCTACGAGCAGTACGTC.

This sequence joins TRBV6-6 and TRBJ1-1; 9 bases are shared with TRBD1. V lost 4 bases, J lost 11 bases, and 5 bases stayed unmatched. The CDR3 runs 12 residues. Germline CDR1 reads MNHNY; CDR2 reads SVGAGI (reference sequence). CDR3 residues: CASSSGQGLAFF. CDR3 nucleotides: TGTGCCAGCAGTTCGGGACAGGGATTGGCTTTCTTT.

The gene calls are TRBV4-1 and TRBJ1-2; D remains ambiguous. The length of the CDR3 is 14 residues. The germline V and J ends were trimmed by 1 base and 8 bases, with 14 bases remaining between them. CDR1 MGHRA and CDR2 YSYEKL come from the germline V gene. Here the CDR3 reads CASSQGTLVEGYTF. DNA of the CDR3: TGCGCCAGCAGCCAAGGGACCCTGGTGGAGGGCTACACCTTC.

This clonotype was seen more than once but under ten times. The CDR3 nucleotides are TGTGCCAGCAACTCCGGAAGCAATCAGCCCCAGCATTTT. Translation gives CASNSGSNQPQHF. The chain has TRBV6-5 and TRBJ1-5; D unclear. CDR3 size: 13 residues. Trimming took off 7 bases at V and 1 base at J, with 8 bases between the two ends. CDR1 and CDR2 from the germline V gene are MNHEY and SVGAGI.

This clonotype was counted only a few times. At one end, the junction sequence differs from germline, possibly due to a read error. The chain uses TRBV7-9 and TRBJ2-5; 7 bases map to TRBD1. The CDR3 length is 12 residues. In germline, CDR1 is SEHNR, CDR2 FQNEAQ (reference sequence). The CDR3 reads CASSSTGNLVTF. As DNA, the CDR3 is TGTGCCAGCAGCTCGACAGGGAACCTCGTGACCTTC.